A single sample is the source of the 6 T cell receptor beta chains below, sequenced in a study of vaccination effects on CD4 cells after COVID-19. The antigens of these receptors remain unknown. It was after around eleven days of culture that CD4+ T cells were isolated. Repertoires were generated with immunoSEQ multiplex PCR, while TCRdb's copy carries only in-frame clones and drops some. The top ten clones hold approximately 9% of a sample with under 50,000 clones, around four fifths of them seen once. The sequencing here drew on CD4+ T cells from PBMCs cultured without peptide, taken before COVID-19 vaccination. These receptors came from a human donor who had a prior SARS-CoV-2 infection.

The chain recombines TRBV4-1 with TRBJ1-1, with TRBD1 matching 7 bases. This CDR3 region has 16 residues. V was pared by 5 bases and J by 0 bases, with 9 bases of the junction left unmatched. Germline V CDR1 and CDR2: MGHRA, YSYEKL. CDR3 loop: CASSSTPTGLNTEAFF. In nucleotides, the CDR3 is TGCGCCAGCAGCTCCACCCCGACAGGGTTGAACACTGAAGCTTTCTTT.

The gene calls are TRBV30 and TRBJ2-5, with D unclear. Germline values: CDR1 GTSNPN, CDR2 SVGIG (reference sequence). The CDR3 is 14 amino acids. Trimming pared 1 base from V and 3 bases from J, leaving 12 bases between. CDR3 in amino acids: CAWSEDLHKETQYF. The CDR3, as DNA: TGTGCCTGGAGTGAGGACCTTCATAAAGAGACCCAGTACTTC.

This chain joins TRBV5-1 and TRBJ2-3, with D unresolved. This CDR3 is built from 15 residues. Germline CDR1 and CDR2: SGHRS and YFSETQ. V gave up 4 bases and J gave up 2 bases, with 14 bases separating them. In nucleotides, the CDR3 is TGCGCCAGCAGCCTCCGTTTAGGCCCCACAGATACGCAGTATTTT. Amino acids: CASSLRLGPTDTQYF.

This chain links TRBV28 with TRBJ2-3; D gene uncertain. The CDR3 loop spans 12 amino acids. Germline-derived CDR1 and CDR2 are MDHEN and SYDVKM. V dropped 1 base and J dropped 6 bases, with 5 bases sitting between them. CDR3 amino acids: CASSLYPDTQYF. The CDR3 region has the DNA TGTGCCAGCAGTTTATATCCTGATACGCAGTATTTT.

The CDR3 DNA is TGTGCCATCAGGTCCGGACAGGGGAGCTCACCCCTCCACTTT. It specifies CAIRSGQGSSPLHF. V and J are TRBV10-3 and TRBJ1-6, with 9 bases lining up with TRBD1. CDR1 and CDR2 (germline): ENHRY, SYGVKD. CDR3 length: 14 residues. V lost 6 bases and J lost 10; bases outside the gene matches: 7.

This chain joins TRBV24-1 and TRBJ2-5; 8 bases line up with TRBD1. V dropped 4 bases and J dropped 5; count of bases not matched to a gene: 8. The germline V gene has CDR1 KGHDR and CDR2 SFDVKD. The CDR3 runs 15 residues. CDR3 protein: CATSDPGQGGETQYF. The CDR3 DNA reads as TGTGCCACCAGTGACCCAGGACAGGGCGGGGAGACCCAGTACTTC.